Listed here are 28 T cell receptor beta chains from one sample, sequenced in a study of graft-versus-host responses after intestinal transplantation (dated by TCRdb to about 2021). Library preparation used the immunoSEQ multiplex PCR assay. TCRdb carries this immuneACCESS record with in-frame sequences only. Its versions omit some clonotypes, under half of them owing to an unresolved V gene in the studies checked, with the rest unexplained. The sample profile shows roughly 80,000 clones; around nine tenths of them were found once. The biggest ten clones account for 8% of the sample. The antigens of these receptors remain unknown. The time point label here, explained by the study, means: cells obtained before transplantation from donor or recipient. Material: unstimulated CD8+ T cells sorted from spleen or lymph node cells, obtained before transplant. The receptors originated from a human donor who was the organ donor for an intestinal transplant.

The CDR3 protein is CASSGGGFPGNTIYF. The CDR3 region has the DNA TGCGCCAGCAGTGGAGGAGGGTTCCCGGGAAACACCATATATTTT. The V and J genes are TRBV10-2 and TRBJ1-3; D is undetermined. The CDR3 extends over 15 amino acids. V was trimmed by 4 bases and J by 4 bases, leaving 14 bases between them. CDR1 and CDR2 (germline): WSHSY, SAAADI.

J is TRBJ2-7 and V is TRBV7-9; D unclear. This CDR3 comprises 15 residues. Trimming left V 5 bases short and J 3 bases short, with 17 bases between. Germline lookup yields CDR1 SEHNR and CDR2 FQNEAQ (reference sequence). The CDR3 nucleotides are TGTGCCAGCAGCCCCTCGACTGCTCAGTACTACGAGCAGTACTTC. This gives the protein CASSPSTAQYYEQYF.

This rearrangement joins TRBV30 to TRBJ2-1, with a tentative D call TRBD2 (6 bases). CDR1 and CDR2 from the germline V gene are GTSNPN and SVGIG (reference sequence). This CDR3 region has 12 residues. Trimming cost V 4 bases and J 10 bases, with 14 bases left between them. CDR3 loop: CAWNPGVGEQFF. CDR3 in DNA: TGTGCCTGGAACCCGGGGGTCGGAGAGCAGTTCTTC.

There are a few counts of this clone. DNA of the CDR3: TGTGCCAGCAGATCGGGACAGCCATTTGGCTACACCTTC. Amino acids: CASRSGQPFGYTF. The chain uses TRBV6-5 and TRBJ1-2; TRBD1 aligns across 7 bases. Germline CDR1 reads MNHEY; CDR2 reads SVGAGI. The CDR3 contains 13 residues. J was trimmed by 7 bases and V by 6 bases; bases with no gene match: 8.

The V call is TRBV7-9, the J call TRBJ1-4; no clear D gene. The CDR3 is made up of 16 amino acids. Germline V gene sequence: CDR1 SEHNR, CDR2 FQNEAQ (reference sequence). Trimming removed 5 bases from V and 12 bases from J, with 25 bases in between. DNA for the CDR3: TGTGCCAGCAGCCTAGGTTTTTCGTGGACGGTTGAGGAACTGTTTTTT. This encodes CASSLGFSWTVEELFF.

The chain joins TRBV6-1 to TRBJ2-1; 7 positions agree with TRBD2. CDR1 MNHNS and CDR2 SASEGT come from the germline V gene. The trim removed 4 bases at V and 8 bases at J, leaving 8 bases unmatched. The CDR3 is 14 amino acids. CDR3 sequence: CASSGAPRGDEQFF. The CDR3, as DNA: TGTGCCAGCAGTGGAGCTCCCCGGGGGGATGAGCAGTTCTTC.

A few counts support this clone. The V call is TRBV5-8, the J call TRBJ2-7; possible D gene TRBD1, 5 bases. Trimming took 2 bases from V and 7 from J, leaving 19 bases between them. Germline-derived CDR1 and CDR2 are SGHTS and YDEGEE. The CDR3 consists of 15 residues. The CDR3 sequence is CASSFGARGLDEQYF. The DNA for the CDR3 is TGTGCCAGCAGCTTTGGCGCTAGGGGTCTTGATGAGCAGTACTTC.

The genes are TRBV9 and TRBJ1-1; D gene ambiguous. The CDR3 sequence is 13 residues long. Germline V gene sequence: CDR1 SGDLS, CDR2 YYNGEE. The ends were cut back, 0 bases at V and 6 bases at J, with 9 bases in the middle. CDR3 sequence: CASSVDIISEAFF. The DNA of the CDR3 is TGTGCCAGCAGCGTAGACATAATCTCTGAAGCTTTCTTT.

This clone has a single count. This chain links TRBV23-1 with TRBJ1-1; D is uncertain. TRBV23-1 is identified as an open reading frame with a role that is uncertain. The CDR3 covers 16 residues. Trimming cost V 2 bases and J 7 bases, with 20 bases left between them. The CDR3 is CASSQVHSGKSIEAFF. The CDR3 DNA reads as TGCGCCAGCAGTCAAGTACACTCCGGGAAGTCAATTGAAGCTTTCTTT.

The chain joins TRBV19 to TRBJ1-1; perhaps TRBD1 as D (6 bases). The V gene lost 7 bases and the J gene lost 7 bases, with 16 bases spanning the gap. The germline V gene encodes CDR1 LNHDA and CDR2 SQIVND (reference sequence). CDR3 size: 13 residues. CDR3 nucleotide sequence: TGTGCCAGTATGCGACGAGACAGGTATGAAGCTTTCTTT. The encoded protein is CASMRRDRYEAFF.

In this sample, this clone turned up a few times. The chain is built from TRBV19 and TRBJ2-1; D gene ambiguous. V gave up 3 bases and J gave up 6 bases, with 6 bases separating them. Germline-derived CDR1 and CDR2 are LNHDA and SQIVND (reference sequence). The CDR3 extends over 12 amino acids. The CDR3: CASSIASNEQFF. CDR3 DNA: TGTGCCAGTAGTATCGCTAGCAATGAGCAGTTCTTC.

The V and J genes are TRBV6-4 and TRBJ2-3, with 7 bases matching TRBD2. This CDR3 is built from 16 residues. The germline V gene has CDR1 MRHNA and CDR2 SNTAGT. V gave up 3 bases and J gave up 1 base; unmatched junction bases: 7. The CDR3 spells CASSDMASGGTDTQYF. The CDR3 nucleotides read TGTGCCAGCAGTGATATGGCTAGCGGTGGCACAGATACGCAGTATTTT.

The gene calls are TRBV5-4 and TRBJ1-2, with D uncertain. Deletions cut 4 bases from V and 8 bases from J, with 15 bases between. The germline gives CDR1 SGHNT, CDR2 YYREEE (reference sequence). The CDR3 extends over 13 amino acids. CDR3 nucleotide sequence: TGTGCCAGCAGCCCCTTGAGGGCGGGGGGCTACACCTTC. This translates into CASSPLRAGGYTF.

The chain employs TRBV6-5 and TRBJ1-3; D uncertain. Trimming took 4 bases from V and 0 from J, leaving 10 bases between them. The CDR3 consists of 15 residues. The germline gives CDR1 MNHEY, CDR2 SVGAGI. CDR3: CASSLVGVSGNTIYF. The CDR3 nucleotides are TGTGCCAGCAGTTTAGTTGGTGTCTCTGGAAACACCATATATTTT.

The CDR3 region is CASSYPRNQGALYGYTF. CDR3 nucleotides: TGTGCCAGCAGTTACCCCCGGAACCAGGGGGCCCTCTATGGCTACACCTTC. The gene calls are TRBV6-8 and TRBJ1-2; 8 bases are shared with TRBD1. J gave up 4 bases and V 2 bases, and 12 bases lay outside the gene matches. The CDR3 spans 17 residues. From germline, CDR1 is MNHGY and CDR2 SAAAGT.

V and J are TRBV4-2 and TRBJ2-5, with D possibly TRBD1 on 5 matching bases. The CDR3 is 15 residues long. In germline, CDR1 is LGHNA, CDR2 YNFKEQ. Between the trimmed V and J ends, which lost 0 bases and 4 bases, there was a span of 12 bases. The CDR3 DNA reads TGTGCCAGCAGCCAAGAACAGACAGCGACAGAGACCCAGTACTTC. Translation gives CASSQEQTATETQYF.

The V call is TRBV7-6, the J call TRBJ2-5; TRBD1 agrees at 8 bases. V shed 5 bases, J shed 3 bases, and the junction held 11 bases outside the gene matches. The germline V gene encodes CDR1 SGHVS and CDR2 FNYEAQ. The CDR3 length is 16 residues. This CDR3 is CASSTTGGFWKETQYF. Written as DNA, the CDR3 is TGTGCCAGCAGCACCACAGGGGGATTTTGGAAAGAGACCCAGTACTTC.

The J gene is TRBJ2-5, the V gene TRBV5-6; 9 positions match TRBD1. V was pared by 2 bases and J by 5 bases, with 4 bases of the junction left unmatched. Germline CDR1 is SGHDT and CDR2 is YYEEEE. The CDR3 runs to 14 residues. As DNA, the CDR3 is TGTGCCAGCAGCTTTATGGGGACAGGGGAGACCCAGTACTTC. Translated, it gives CASSFMGTGETQYF.

This chain joins TRBV27 and TRBJ1-1; D possibly corresponds to TRBD1 (5 bases). The germline V gene has CDR1 MNHEY and CDR2 SMNVEV (reference sequence). The ends were cut back, 3 bases at V and 2 bases at J, with 13 bases in the middle. This CDR3 comprises 15 residues. This CDR3 is CASSLYPGRNTEAFF. DNA of the CDR3: TGTGCCAGCAGTTTGTATCCAGGGAGAAACACTGAAGCTTTCTTT.

V gene TRBV7-3 combines with J gene TRBJ1-1; TRBD1 aligns across 7 bases. CDR3 length: 15 amino acids. Trimming removed 4 bases from V and 3 bases from J; junction bases left unmatched: 8. Germline-derived CDR1 and CDR2 are SGHTA and FQGTGA. The CDR3 here is CASSYPTGLDTEAFF. Here the CDR3 DNA reads TGTGCCAGCAGCTACCCGACAGGGTTGGACACTGAAGCTTTCTTT.

This rearrangement joins TRBV28 to TRBJ1-1; D might be TRBD1 (6 bases). CDR1 and CDR2 (germline): MDHEN, SYDVKM. The CDR3 contains 15 residues. V shed 10 bases and J shed 5 bases, with 23 bases lying between them. The CDR3 coding sequence is TGTGCCATCCTCCGTCGGGGGGCCCTGGGGACTGAAGCTTTCTTT. Residues: CAILRRGALGTEAFF.

V usage is TRBV30 and J usage is TRBJ1-1, with D perhaps matching TRBD1 (6 bases). With 4 bases removed from V and 3 bases from J, the gap between germline ends came to 9 bases. CDR1 is GTSNPN, CDR2 SVGIG, per germline (reference sequence). The CDR3 spans 12 residues. The CDR3 sequence: CAWTGDHTEAFF. The CDR3 coding sequence is TGTGCCTGGACAGGGGACCACACTGAAGCTTTCTTT.

The J gene is TRBJ2-1, the V gene TRBV29-1; D is uncertain. CDR1 and CDR2 (germline): SQVTM, ANQGSEA. V dropped 3 bases and J dropped 10 bases, with 10 bases sitting between them. The CDR3 spans 11 residues. Here the CDR3 DNA reads TGCAGCGTTGAGGGCGCGCGCGAGCAGTTCTTC. Translation: CSVEGAREQFF.

This chain joins TRBV19 and TRBJ2-7, with D perhaps TRBD1 (5 bases). Germline CDR1 LNHDA, CDR2 SQIVND (reference sequence). V was trimmed by 6 bases and J by 0 bases, leaving 12 bases between them. The CDR3 loop spans 14 amino acids. The CDR3 is CASSPITGSYEQYF. Here the CDR3 DNA reads TGTGCCAGTAGCCCAATCACAGGCTCCTACGAGCAGTACTTC.

The chain joins TRBV4-1 to TRBJ2-2; 10 bases line up with TRBD2. Losses at the gene ends were 3 bases for V and 5 bases for J; bases not matched to a gene: 3. Germline values: CDR1 MGHRA, CDR2 YSYEKL. This CDR3 has 15 amino acids. In nucleotides, the CDR3 is TGCGCCAGCAGCCACCCGGGACTAGCGACCGGGGAGCTGTTTTTT. Translating gives CASSHPGLATGELFF.

The chain couples TRBV2 to TRBJ2-5, with unresolved D. CDR3 length: 14 residues. The germline V and J ends were trimmed by 2 bases and 5 bases, with 12 bases remaining between them. Germline V gene lookup returns CDR1 SNHLY and CDR2 FYNNEI. The CDR3 nucleotides read TGTGCCAGCAGTGAATCCAATCTCGGGGAGACCCAGTACTTC. It is translated as CASSESNLGETQYF.

The chain employs TRBV6-5 and TRBJ1-6, with 8 bases matching TRBD1. Trimming cost V 7 bases and J 7 bases; bases outside gene matches: 6. The CDR3 has 14 amino acids. Germline-derived CDR1 and CDR2 are MNHEY and SVGAGI. The CDR3, as DNA: TGTGCCAGCACCACGGGACAGGAAAATTCACCCCTCCACTTT. Its protein product is CASTTGQENSPLHF.

The chain combines TRBV30 with TRBJ2-7; 9 bases are shared with TRBD1. The CDR3 totals 14 residues. Germline V gene lookup returns CDR1 GTSNPN and CDR2 SVGIG (reference sequence). V lost 7 bases and J lost 3; bases outside the gene matches: 10. The CDR3 bases are TGTGCCTCCACCGGGACAGGGCCTTTCTACGAGCAGTACTTC. The encoded protein is CASTGTGPFYEQYF.